These 18 T cell receptor beta chains came from one sample sequenced in a study of T cells in Graves' hyperthyroidism and ophthalmopathy. The investigators amplified TCR beta CDR3 regions from RNA transcripts. A first-round RT-PCR of the TCR CDR3 used the HTBI primer set. MiXCR, applied by TCRdb to the multiplex PCR reads, yields one record per CDR3 protein. The sample carries approximately 600,000 distinct CDR3 sequences, roughly 15% recorded once. Sequencing was done on a sample of blood. These receptors originate from a woman aged 25 to 45 with Graves' hyperthyroidism.

The genes are TRBV5-8 and TRBJ1-2, with D perhaps matching TRBD1 (5 bases). V lost 1 base to trimming and J lost 3 bases, with 10 bases between them. Germline-derived CDR1 and CDR2 are SGHTS and YDEGEE. This CDR3 is 14 amino acids long. The CDR3 nucleotides are TGTGCCAGCAGCTTGACTACGACAGACTATGGCTACACCTTC. Its protein product is CASSLTTTDYGYTF.

This clonotype was counted ten times or more. The chain recombines TRBV2 with TRBJ1-2; 7 bases match TRBD1. J lost 4 bases, V lost 5 bases, and 7 bases had no gene match. The CDR3 length is 14 residues. Germline V CDR1 and CDR2: SNHLY, FYNNEI. The CDR3 DNA is TGTGCCAGCAGTCCCCTAAGACAGGGCTATGGCTACACCTTC. Encoded protein: CASSPLRQGYGYTF.

This clonotype was counted only a few times. The DNA for the CDR3 is TGTGCCAGCAGCGTGGCAGGGGGGACACCACAAGAGACCCAGTACTTC. Protein sequence: CASSVAGGTPQETQYF. This rearrangement joins TRBV9 to TRBJ2-5, with D tentatively TRBD1 (7 bases). V was shortened by 2 bases and J by 2 bases, with 16 bases between the two germline ends. Germline loops: CDR1 SGDLS, CDR2 YYNGEE. This CDR3 comprises 16 residues.

The chain joins TRBV18 to TRBJ2-4, with TRBD1 matching 7 bases. The V and J ends lost 2 bases and 1 base, in that order; junction bases with no gene match: 5. The germline gives CDR1 KGHSH, CDR2 LQKENI. The CDR3 is 16 residues long. CDR3 protein: CASSPVPDRAKNIQYF. The DNA of the CDR3 is TGTGCCAGCTCACCAGTACCGGACAGGGCCAAAAACATTCAGTACTTC.

This clonotype was seen many times. This chain joins TRBV28 and TRBJ2-1, with unresolved D. Germline lookup yields CDR1 MDHEN and CDR2 SYDVKM. There are 15 residues in the CDR3. The V gene lost 10 bases and the J gene lost 0 bases, with 16 bases spanning the gap. The CDR3 loop is CATQIPLSSYNEQFF. The CDR3 region has the DNA TGTGCCACGCAGATACCTTTGAGCTCCTACAATGAGCAGTTCTTC.

There are a few counts of this clonotype. This rearrangement joins TRBV14 to TRBJ1-1; D gene unclear. The CDR3 totals 13 residues. Trimming removed 4 bases from V and 4 bases from J, with 10 bases in between. Germline CDR1 is SGHDN and CDR2 is FVKESK. CDR3 sequence reads: CASSLHYSTEAFF. The CDR3 DNA reads as TGTGCCAGCAGCCTACACTATAGCACTGAAGCTTTCTTT.

This clonotype was seen only a few times. The chain uses TRBV9 and TRBJ2-1; possible D gene TRBD1, 6 bases. Trimming stripped 4 bases from V and 8 bases from J, with 25 bases between. Germline V gene lookup returns CDR1 SGDLS and CDR2 YYNGEE. This CDR3 has 17 residues. CDR3 bases: TGTGCCAGCAGCCTTCGCGGAAACAGGGAAGTCATGGATGAGCAGTTCTTC. This translates into CASSLRGNREVMDEQFF.

This clonotype has ten or more counts. The CDR3 coding sequence is TGTGCCAGCAGTTCCCGACCTACCCCCTACACCAACGAGCAGTACTTC. This codes for CASSSRPTPYTNEQYF. The V call is TRBV6-1, the J call TRBJ2-7; no reliable D call. This CDR3 contains 16 residues. From germline, CDR1 is MNHNS and CDR2 SASEGT. The germline V and J ends were trimmed by 5 bases and 5 bases, with 22 bases remaining between them.

Only a few counts were recorded for this clonotype. The rearrangement joins TRBV9 to TRBJ2-3; TRBD2 aligns across 7 bases. Unmatched junction bases numbered 6, after V lost 0 bases and J lost 2 bases. The CDR3 length is 16 residues. The germline V gene encodes CDR1 SGDLS and CDR2 YYNGEE. CDR3 loop: CASSVAQAGYTDTQYF. CDR3 nucleotides: TGTGCCAGCAGCGTAGCCCAAGCGGGGTACACAGATACGCAGTATTTT.

The chain recombines TRBV6-2 or TRBV6-3 with TRBJ2-1; 9 nucleotides match TRBD2. The CDR3 is made up of 14 amino acids. After removal of 7 bases from V and 5 bases from J, the junction contained 6 bases not matched to a gene. CDR1 MNHEY and CDR2 SVGEGT come from the germline V gene. The CDR3 coding sequence is TGTGCCAGCAACCCTAGCGGGGCTAACAATGAGCAGTTCTTC. Protein sequence: CASNPSGANNEQFF.

This clonotype was recorded many times. The junction and the germline gene differ at one end; a read error may be behind it. The chain joins TRBV5-1 to TRBJ2-1; 14 nucleotides agree with TRBD2. The CDR3 runs to 14 residues. From germline, CDR1 is SGHRS and CDR2 YFSETQ. CDR3 bases: TGTGCCAGCAGTCCGGGACTAGCGGGAGATGAGCAGTTCTTC. Residues: CASSPGLAGDEQFF.

This clonotype was seen at least ten times. The genes are TRBV7-6 and TRBJ2-1; the match to TRBD2 covers 10 bases. Germline V CDR1 and CDR2: SGHVS, FNYEAQ. V lost 1 base to trimming and J lost 6 bases; unmatched junction nucleotides: 6. This CDR3 contains 16 residues. CDR3 coding DNA: TGTGCCAGCAGCTTAGAGGCTAGCGGGAGTGCCAATGAGCAGTTCTTC. This encodes CASSLEASGSANEQFF.

In its sample, this clonotype was seen many times. The gene calls are TRBV2 and TRBJ2-1; D unresolved. The germline gives CDR1 SNHLY, CDR2 FYNNEI. V was cut by 8 bases and J by 13 bases, with 15 bases left in between. This CDR3 comprises 11 residues. The CDR3 region has the DNA TGTGCCAGCCAAACACCACTTGACCAGTTCTTC. Encoded protein: CASQTPLDQFF.

J is TRBJ2-3 and V is TRBV7-2; 11 positions match TRBD2. Germline V gene data show CDR1 as SGHTA and CDR2 as FQGNSA. J gave up 8 bases and V 1 base, and 5 bases lay outside the gene matches. The CDR3 spans 15 residues. In nucleotides, the CDR3 is TGTGCCAGCAGCTTAGAGGAACTAGCGGGAGTTACGCAGTATTTT. Amino acids: CASSLEELAGVTQYF.

The DNA of the CDR3 is TGCAGCGTCCCCCAGGGGAGAGGGGCCAACGTCCTGACTTTC. Translation gives CSVPQGRGANVLTF. This sequence joins TRBV29-1 and TRBJ2-6; tentative D call: TRBD1 (6 bases). V lost 6 bases, J lost 4 bases, and 13 bases lay in between. Germline-derived CDR1 and CDR2 are SQVTM and ANQGSEA. CDR3 length equals 14 residues.

This clonotype showed up many times. The rearrangement uses TRBV27 and TRBJ2-5, with 8 bases that match TRBD2. Losses at the gene ends were 6 bases for V and 5 bases for J; bases not matched to a gene: 8. Per the germline V gene, CDR1 is MNHEY and CDR2 is SMNVEV (reference sequence). The CDR3 length is 14 residues. Here the CDR3 DNA reads TGTGCCAGCAGATCCGGGACTAGTAGCGAGACCCAGTACTTC. It specifies CASRSGTSSETQYF.

In its sample, this clonotype was seen a few times. The chain is built from TRBV6-6 and TRBJ2-1, with a weak D call TRBD2 (5 bases). CDR3 length equals 17 residues. CDR1 is MNHNY, CDR2 SVGAGI, per germline (reference sequence). V lost 2 bases and J lost 7, with 21 bases in between. CDR3 sequence: CASSYGSLVGESNEQFF. CDR3 DNA: TGTGCCAGCAGTTACGGGAGCCTGGTGGGAGAGAGTAATGAGCAGTTCTTC.

In its sample, this clonotype was seen a few times. The rearrangement joins TRBV15 to TRBJ1-5; D may be TRBD1 (6 bases). This CDR3 has 15 amino acids. Germline assignment: CDR1 LNHNV and CDR2 YYDKDF (reference sequence). V lost 5 bases, J lost 7 bases, and 18 bases lay in between. In DNA, the CDR3 is TGTGCCACCAGCGAGCAGGGGCCAGGGCCACAGCCCCAGCATTTT. This encodes CATSEQGPGPQPQHF.